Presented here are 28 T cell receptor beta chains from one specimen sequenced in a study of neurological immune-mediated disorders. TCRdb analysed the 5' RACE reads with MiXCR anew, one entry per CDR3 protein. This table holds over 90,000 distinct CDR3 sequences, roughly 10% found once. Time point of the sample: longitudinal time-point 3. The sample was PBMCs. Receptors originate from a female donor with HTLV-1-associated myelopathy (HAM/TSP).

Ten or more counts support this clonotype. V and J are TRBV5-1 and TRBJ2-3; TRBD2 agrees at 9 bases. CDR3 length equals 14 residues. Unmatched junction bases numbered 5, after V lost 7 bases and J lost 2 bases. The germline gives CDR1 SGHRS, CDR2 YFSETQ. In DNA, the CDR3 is TGCGCCAGCTGGCTAGCGGGATACACAGATACGCAGTATTTT. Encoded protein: CASWLAGYTDTQYF.

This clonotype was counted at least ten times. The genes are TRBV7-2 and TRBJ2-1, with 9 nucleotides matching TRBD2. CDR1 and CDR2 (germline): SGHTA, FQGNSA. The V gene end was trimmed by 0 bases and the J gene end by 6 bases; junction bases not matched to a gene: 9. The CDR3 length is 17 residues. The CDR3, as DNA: TGTGCCAGCAGCTTAGCTACCGGGACTAGCAGGCCCAATGAGCAGTTCTTC. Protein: CASSLATGTSRPNEQFF.

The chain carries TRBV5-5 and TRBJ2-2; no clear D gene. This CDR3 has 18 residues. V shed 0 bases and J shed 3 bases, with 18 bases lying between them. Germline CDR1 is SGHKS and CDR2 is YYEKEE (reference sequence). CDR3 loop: CASSLEFLGALDTGELFF. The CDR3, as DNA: TGTGCCAGCAGCTTGGAATTCTTAGGCGCTCTGGACACCGGGGAGCTGTTTTTT.

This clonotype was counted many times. For the CDR3, the DNA is TGCAGTGCTCCCCGTACAGGGTCGGGTGAAAAACTGTTTTTT. Amino acids: CSAPRTGSGEKLFF. The chain couples TRBV20-1 to TRBJ1-4; possible D gene TRBD1, 6 bases. Trimming removed 5 bases from V and 7 bases from J, with 17 bases in between. Germline CDR1 and CDR2: DFQATT and SNEGSKA (reference sequence). The CDR3 is made up of 14 amino acids.

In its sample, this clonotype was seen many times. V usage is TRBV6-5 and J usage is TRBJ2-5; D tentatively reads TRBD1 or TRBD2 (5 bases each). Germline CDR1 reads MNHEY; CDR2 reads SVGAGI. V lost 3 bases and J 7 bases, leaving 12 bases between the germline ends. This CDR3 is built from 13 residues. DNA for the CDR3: TGTGCCAGCAGTTATTCCTTTGGGGGGACCCAGTACTTC. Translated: CASSYSFGGTQYF.

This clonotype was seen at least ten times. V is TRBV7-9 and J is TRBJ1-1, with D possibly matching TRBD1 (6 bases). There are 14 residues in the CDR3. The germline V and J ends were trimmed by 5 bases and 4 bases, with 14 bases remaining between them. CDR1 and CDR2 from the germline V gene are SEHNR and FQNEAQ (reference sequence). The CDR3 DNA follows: TGTGCCAGCAGCCCGTCCCGGGACACCACTGAAGCTTTCTTT. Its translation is CASSPSRDTTEAFF.

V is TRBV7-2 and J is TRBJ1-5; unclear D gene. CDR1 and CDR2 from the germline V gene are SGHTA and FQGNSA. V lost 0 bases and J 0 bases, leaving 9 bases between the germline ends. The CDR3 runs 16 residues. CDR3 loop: CASSLAEGYSNQPQHF. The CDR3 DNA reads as TGTGCCAGCAGCTTAGCGGAAGGGTATAGCAATCAGCCCCAGCATTTT. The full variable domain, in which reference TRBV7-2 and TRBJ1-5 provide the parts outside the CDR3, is GAGVSQSPSNKVTEKGKDVELRCDPISGHTALYWYRQSLGQGLEFLIYFQGNSAPDKSGLPSDRFSAERTGGSVSTLTIQRTQQEDSAVYLCASSLAEGYSNQPQHFGDGTRLSIL.

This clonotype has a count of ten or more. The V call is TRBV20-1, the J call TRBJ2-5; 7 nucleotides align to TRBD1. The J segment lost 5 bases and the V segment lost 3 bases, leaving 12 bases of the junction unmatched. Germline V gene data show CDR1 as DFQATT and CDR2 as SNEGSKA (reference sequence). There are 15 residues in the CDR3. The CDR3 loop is CSASHQSTGTETQYF. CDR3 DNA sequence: TGCAGTGCTAGTCACCAATCGACAGGGACGGAGACCCAGTACTTC.

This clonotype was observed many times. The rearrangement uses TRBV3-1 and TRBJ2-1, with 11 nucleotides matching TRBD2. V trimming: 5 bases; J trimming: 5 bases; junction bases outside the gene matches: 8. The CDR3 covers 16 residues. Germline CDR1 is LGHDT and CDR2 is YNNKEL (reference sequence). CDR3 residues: CASSDMLAGGHNEQFF. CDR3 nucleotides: TGTGCCAGCAGCGATATGCTAGCGGGGGGCCACAATGAGCAGTTCTTC.

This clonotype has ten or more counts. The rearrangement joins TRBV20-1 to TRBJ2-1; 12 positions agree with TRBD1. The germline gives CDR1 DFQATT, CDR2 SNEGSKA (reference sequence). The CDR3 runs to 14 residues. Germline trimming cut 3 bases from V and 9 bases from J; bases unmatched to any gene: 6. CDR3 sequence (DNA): TGCAGTGCTAGGGGACAGGGGGCGAGGATTGAGCAGTTCTTC. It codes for CSARGQGARIEQFF.

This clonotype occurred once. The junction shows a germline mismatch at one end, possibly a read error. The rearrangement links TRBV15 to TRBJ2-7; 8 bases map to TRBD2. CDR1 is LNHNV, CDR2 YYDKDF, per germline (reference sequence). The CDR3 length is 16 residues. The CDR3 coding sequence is TGTGCTACCAGCAGATCAAAAGGGACTAGTTCCTACGAGCAGTACTTC. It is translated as CATSRSKGTSSYEQYF.

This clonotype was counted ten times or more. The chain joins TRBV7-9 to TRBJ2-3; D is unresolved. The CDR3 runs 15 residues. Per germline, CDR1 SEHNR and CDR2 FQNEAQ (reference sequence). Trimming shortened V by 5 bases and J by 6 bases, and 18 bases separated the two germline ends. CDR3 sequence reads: CASSRRQPTLDTQYF. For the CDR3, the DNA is TGTGCCAGCAGCCGCCGCCAACCCACCCTGGATACGCAGTATTTT.

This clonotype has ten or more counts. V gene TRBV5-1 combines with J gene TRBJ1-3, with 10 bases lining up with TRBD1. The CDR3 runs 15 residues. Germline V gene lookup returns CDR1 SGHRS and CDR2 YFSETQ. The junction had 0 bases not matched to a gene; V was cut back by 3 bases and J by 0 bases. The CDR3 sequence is CASSWDRGSGNTIYF. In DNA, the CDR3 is TGCGCCAGCAGCTGGGACAGGGGCTCTGGAAACACCATATATTTT. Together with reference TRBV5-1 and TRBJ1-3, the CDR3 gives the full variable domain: KAGVTQTPRYLIKTRGQQVTLSCSPISGHRSVSWYQQTPGQGLQFLFEYFSETQRNKGNFPGRFSGRQFSNSRSEMNVSTLELGDSALYLCASSWDRGSGNTIYFGEGSWLTVV.

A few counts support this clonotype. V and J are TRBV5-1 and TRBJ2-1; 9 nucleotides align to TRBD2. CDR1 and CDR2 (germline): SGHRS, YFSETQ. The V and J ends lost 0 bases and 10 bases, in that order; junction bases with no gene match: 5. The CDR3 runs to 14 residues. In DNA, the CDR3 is TGCGCCAGCAGCTTGGAAGCGGGGGGTGGGGAGCAGTTCTTC. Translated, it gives CASSLEAGGGEQFF.

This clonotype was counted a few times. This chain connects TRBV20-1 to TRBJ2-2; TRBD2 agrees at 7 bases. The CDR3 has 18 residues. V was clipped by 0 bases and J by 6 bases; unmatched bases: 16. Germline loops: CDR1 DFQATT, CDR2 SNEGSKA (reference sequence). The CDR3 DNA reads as TGCAGTGCTAGAGAACCGTTGGGGTGGCGGGGGATGGCCGGGGAGCTGTTTTTT. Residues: CSAREPLGWRGMAGELFF.

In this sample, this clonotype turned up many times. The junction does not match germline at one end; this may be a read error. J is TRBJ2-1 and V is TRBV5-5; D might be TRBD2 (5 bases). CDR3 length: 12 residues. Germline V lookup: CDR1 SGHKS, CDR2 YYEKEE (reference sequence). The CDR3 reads CASSLLSGLLHF. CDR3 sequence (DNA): TGTGCCAGCAGCCTGCTAAGTGGACTCTTACACTTC.

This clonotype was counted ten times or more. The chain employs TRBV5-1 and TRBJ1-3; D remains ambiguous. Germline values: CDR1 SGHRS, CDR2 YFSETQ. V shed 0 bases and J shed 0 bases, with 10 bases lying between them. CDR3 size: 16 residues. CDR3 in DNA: TGCGCCAGCAGCTTGGCCGGACGGATCTCTGGAAACACCATATATTTT. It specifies CASSLAGRISGNTIYF.

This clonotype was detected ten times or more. The CDR3 protein is CASSRGGGEIDEQYF. The DNA of the CDR3 is TGTGCCAGCAGTCGAGGGGGGGGGGAGATCGACGAGCAGTACTTC. The chain carries TRBV4-2 and TRBJ2-7; the D gene is possibly TRBD2 (7 bases). Germline V gene lookup returns CDR1 LGHNA and CDR2 YNFKEQ. The CDR3 length is 15 residues. V lost 6 bases, J lost 5 bases, and 20 bases lay in between.

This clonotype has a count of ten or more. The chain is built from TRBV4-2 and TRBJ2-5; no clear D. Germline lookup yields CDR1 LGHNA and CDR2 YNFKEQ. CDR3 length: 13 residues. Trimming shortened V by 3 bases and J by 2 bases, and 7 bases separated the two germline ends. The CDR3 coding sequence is TGTGCCAGCAGCCAGCGAGGTCAAGAGACCCAGTACTTC. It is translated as CASSQRGQETQYF.

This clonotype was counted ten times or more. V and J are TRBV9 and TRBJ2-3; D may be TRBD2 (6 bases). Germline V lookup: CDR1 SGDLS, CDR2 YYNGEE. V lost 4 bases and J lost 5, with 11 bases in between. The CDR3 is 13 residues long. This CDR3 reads CASSLGLLDTQYF. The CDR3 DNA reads TGTGCCAGCAGCTTGGGACTCCTAGATACGCAGTATTTT.

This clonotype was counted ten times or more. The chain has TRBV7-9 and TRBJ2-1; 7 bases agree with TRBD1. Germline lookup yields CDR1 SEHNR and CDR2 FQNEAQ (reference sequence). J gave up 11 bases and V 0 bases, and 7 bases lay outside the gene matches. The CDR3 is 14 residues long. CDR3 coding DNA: TGTGCCAGCAGCTTAGCGCGAGACAGGGAAAAGCAGTTCTTC. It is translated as CASSLARDREKQFF.

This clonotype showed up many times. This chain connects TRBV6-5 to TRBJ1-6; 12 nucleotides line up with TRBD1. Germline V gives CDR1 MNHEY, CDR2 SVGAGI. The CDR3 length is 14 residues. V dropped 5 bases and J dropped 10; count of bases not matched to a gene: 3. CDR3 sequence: CASSTGTGGSPLHF. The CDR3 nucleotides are TGTGCCAGCAGTACCGGGACAGGGGGCTCACCCCTCCACTTT.

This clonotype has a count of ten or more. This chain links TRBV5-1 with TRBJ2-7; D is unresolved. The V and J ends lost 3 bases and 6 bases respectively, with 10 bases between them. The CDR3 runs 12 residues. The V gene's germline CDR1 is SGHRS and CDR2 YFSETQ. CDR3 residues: CASSYMDGEQYF. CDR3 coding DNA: TGCGCCAGCAGCTACATGGATGGCGAGCAGTACTTC.

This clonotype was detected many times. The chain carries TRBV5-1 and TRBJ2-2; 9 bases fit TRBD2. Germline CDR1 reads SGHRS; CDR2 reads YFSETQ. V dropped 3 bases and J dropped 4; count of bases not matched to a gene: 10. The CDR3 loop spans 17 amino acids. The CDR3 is CASSSQVAGATTGELFF. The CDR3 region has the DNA TGCGCCAGCAGCTCTCAAGTAGCGGGGGCGACCACCGGGGAGCTGTTTTTT.

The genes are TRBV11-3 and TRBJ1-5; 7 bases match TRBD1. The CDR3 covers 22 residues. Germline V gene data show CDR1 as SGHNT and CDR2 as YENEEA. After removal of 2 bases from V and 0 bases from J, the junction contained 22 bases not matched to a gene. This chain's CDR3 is CASSLIVARDSGKMNSNQPQHF. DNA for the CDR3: TGTGCCAGCAGCTTAATCGTAGCCCGGGACAGCGGTAAGATGAATAGCAATCAGCCCCAGCATTTT.

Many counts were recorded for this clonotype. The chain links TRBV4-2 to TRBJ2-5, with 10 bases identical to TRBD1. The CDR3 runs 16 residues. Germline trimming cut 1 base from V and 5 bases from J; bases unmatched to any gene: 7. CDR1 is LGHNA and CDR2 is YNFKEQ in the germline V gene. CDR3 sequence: CASSQGQGAIGETQYF. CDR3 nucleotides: TGTGCCAGCAGCCAAGGACAGGGGGCGATCGGTGAGACCCAGTACTTC.

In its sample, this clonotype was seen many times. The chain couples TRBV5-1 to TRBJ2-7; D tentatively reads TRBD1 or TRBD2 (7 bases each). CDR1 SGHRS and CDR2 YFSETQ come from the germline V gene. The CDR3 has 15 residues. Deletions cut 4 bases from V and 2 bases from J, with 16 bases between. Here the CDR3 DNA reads TGCGCCAGCAGCCCAGGGGGGGACGGACCCTACGAGCAGTACTTC. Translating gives CASSPGGDGPYEQYF.

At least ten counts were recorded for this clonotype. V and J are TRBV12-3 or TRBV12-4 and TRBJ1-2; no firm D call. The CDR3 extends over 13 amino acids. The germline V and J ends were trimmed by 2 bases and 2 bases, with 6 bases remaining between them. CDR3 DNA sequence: TGTGCCAGCAGTTTACACCTCAACTATGGCTACACCTTC. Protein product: CASSLHLNYGYTF.